This T cell receptor beta chain was captured by sequencing in a study of cytomegalovirus exposure and HLA in healthy donors. Study results and caveats: Later analysis revealed greater clonal expansion in HLA-associated TCR beta chains than in equally common others. Donors belonging to an Asian-associated ancestry cluster reportedly showed fewer N-insertions in productive TCRs than the roughly 670-donor mean, according to what a later analysis found.

The CDR3 sequence is 17 residues long. V lost 6 bases and J lost 0, with 21 bases in between. Germline CDR1 SQVTM, CDR2 ANQGSEA. Details on this clone: As yet, its antigen is unknown.

Primers: 60 Vbeta forward and 13 Jbeta reverse. In the original processing: It was a later analysis that counted roughly 80 million unique TCR beta chains, of which 9.5 million to 14 million were shared. Here immunoSEQ multiplex PCR was the method, and the copy in TCRdb shows in-frame clones only, minus some. For V, J and clone size, that table is used; D and trimming come from the DNA. The sample comprises 35,000 to 45,000 clones, approximately 72% of which are singletons, and approximately 3.2% rests with the top ten. Sequenced: PBMCs. The chain employs TRBV29-1 and TRBJ2-1; D gene unclear. This TCR derives from a woman in her twenties or thirties in good health and CMV-seronegative. The CDR3 sequence: CSVPQRNPTSSYNEQFF. The CDR3 coding sequence is TGCAGCGTCCCTCAGCGCAACCCCACGAGCTCCTACAATGAGCAGTTCTTC.